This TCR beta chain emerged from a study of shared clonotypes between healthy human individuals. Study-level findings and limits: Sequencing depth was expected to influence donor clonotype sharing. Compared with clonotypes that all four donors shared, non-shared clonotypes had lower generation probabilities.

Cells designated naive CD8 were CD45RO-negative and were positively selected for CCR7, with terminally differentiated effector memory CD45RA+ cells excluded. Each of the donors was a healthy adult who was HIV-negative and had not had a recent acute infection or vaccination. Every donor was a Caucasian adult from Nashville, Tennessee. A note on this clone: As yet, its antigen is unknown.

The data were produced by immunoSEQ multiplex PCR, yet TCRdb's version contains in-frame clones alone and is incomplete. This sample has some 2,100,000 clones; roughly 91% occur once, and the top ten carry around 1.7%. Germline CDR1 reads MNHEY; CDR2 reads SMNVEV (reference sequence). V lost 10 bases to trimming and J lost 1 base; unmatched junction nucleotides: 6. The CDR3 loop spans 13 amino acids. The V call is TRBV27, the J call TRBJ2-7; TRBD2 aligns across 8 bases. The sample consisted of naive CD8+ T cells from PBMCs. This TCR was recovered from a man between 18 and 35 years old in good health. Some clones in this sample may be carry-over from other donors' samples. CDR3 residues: CATASGSSYEQYF. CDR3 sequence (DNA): TGTGCCACCGCTAGCGGGTCTTCCTACGAGCAGTACTTC.